These 13 T cell receptor beta chains originate from one sample sequenced in a study of cytomegalovirus exposure and HLA in healthy donors. The PCR contained 60 Vbeta and 13 Jbeta primers. Sequencing was performed with immunoSEQ multiplex PCR; in TCRdb, only in-frame clones are kept and a portion is missing. The data show over 150,000 clones, 79% seen once. Sequences were obtained from PBMCs. These receptor sequences come from a woman younger than 35 in good health and CMV-seronegative.

The chain is built from TRBV6-1 and TRBJ1-4; a possible D gene is TRBD1 (6 bases). The CDR3 has 14 residues. CDR1 is MNHNS and CDR2 is SASEGT in the germline V gene. The V gene lost 5 bases and the J gene lost 0 bases, with 7 bases spanning the gap. The CDR3 sequence: CASSKGATNEKLFF. The CDR3 nucleotides read TGTGCCAGCAGTAAGGGGGCAACTAATGAAAAACTGTTTTTT.

This clone was found a few times. The gene calls are TRBV11-3 and TRBJ1-6; 9 bases line up with TRBD1. Germline values: CDR1 SGHNT, CDR2 YENEEA. The V gene end was trimmed by 5 bases and the J gene end by 2 bases; junction bases not matched to a gene: 7. CDR3 size: 17 residues. DNA of the CDR3: TGTGCCAGCAGCCTAACAGGGGGCTTTCCCTATAATTCACCCCTCCACTTT. It codes for CASSLTGGFPYNSPLHF.

The V and J genes are TRBV6-1 and TRBJ1-1, with D unresolved. The CDR3 has 15 residues. Per the germline V gene, CDR1 is MNHNS and CDR2 is SASEGT. V was pared by 3 bases and J by 1 base, with 12 bases between. The CDR3 DNA is TGTGCCAGCAGTGAGGGTTTAGCGCCGAACACTGAAGCTTTCTTT. It translates to CASSEGLAPNTEAFF.

This sequence joins TRBV11-2 and TRBJ2-5, with 7 bases identical to TRBD2. Germline V gene data show CDR1 as SGHAT and CDR2 as FQNNGV. With V trimmed by 5 bases and J by 4 bases, 7 bases remained unmatched. CDR3 length: 14 amino acids. Written as DNA, the CDR3 is TGTGCCAGCAGCACCATCGGGGGGAGAGAGACCCAGTACTTC. Protein product: CASSTIGGRETQYF.

The V gene is TRBV28, the J gene TRBJ2-7; TRBD2 might be the D (7 bases). CDR3 size: 14 residues. Per the germline V gene, CDR1 is MDHEN and CDR2 is SYDVKM. V was cut by 2 bases and J by 6 bases, with 14 bases left in between. CDR3 loop: CASSLGRGGREQYF. The CDR3 DNA sequence: TGTGCCAGCAGTTTAGGCAGGGGAGGGCGCGAGCAGTACTTC.

The chain recombines TRBV15 with TRBJ2-5, with 7 bases lining up with TRBD1. In germline, CDR1 is LNHNV, CDR2 YYDKDF (reference sequence). After removal of 2 bases from V and 5 bases from J, the junction contained 8 bases not matched to a gene. The CDR3 length is 15 residues. The CDR3 bases are TGTGCCACCAGCAGAAAAGACAGGGTTTACGAGACCCAGTACTTC. Residues: CATSRKDRVYETQYF.

The chain is built from TRBV6-1 and TRBJ2-7, with D perhaps matching TRBD1 (6 bases). Germline V CDR1 and CDR2: MNHNS, SASEGT. The CDR3 has 15 residues. The germline V and J ends were trimmed by 4 bases and 2 bases, with 15 bases remaining between them. Here the CDR3 DNA reads TGTGCCAGCAGTGGAGGCACAGGGCCTACCTACGAGCAGTACTTC. This gives the protein CASSGGTGPTYEQYF.

This rearrangement joins TRBV15 to TRBJ1-2, with 8 bases that match TRBD1. Germline V gene lookup returns CDR1 LNHNV and CDR2 YYDKDF (reference sequence). With V trimmed by 0 bases and J by 4 bases, 4 bases remained unmatched. The CDR3 totals 15 residues. CDR3 coding DNA: TGTGCCACCAGCAGAGACCAGGGGGCGATCTATGGCTACACCTTC. It codes for CATSRDQGAIYGYTF.

The chain carries TRBV11-2 and TRBJ2-7; D may be TRBD1 (5 bases). V was trimmed by 1 base and J by 3 bases, leaving 7 bases between them. The germline V gene has CDR1 SGHAT and CDR2 FQNNGV. The CDR3 extends over 13 amino acids. CDR3: CASSLGGGYEQYF. The CDR3 coding sequence is TGTGCCAGCAGCTTAGGGGGCGGCTACGAGCAGTACTTC. The variable domain in full, completed from reference TRBV11-2 and TRBJ2-7, reads EAGVAQSPRYKIIEKRQSVAFWCNPISGHATLYWYQQILGQGPKLLIQFQNNGVVDDSQLPKDRFSAERLKGVDSTLKIQPAKLEDSAVYLCASSLGGGYEQYFGPGTRLTVT.

CDR3 sequence (DNA): TGCGCCAGCAGTGGGAGCGGGGGGCCCGAGCAGTACTTC. Amino acids: CASSGSGGPEQYF. The chain uses TRBV10-2 and TRBJ2-7; 9 nucleotides align to TRBD2. The J segment lost 6 bases and the V segment lost 4 bases, leaving 4 bases of the junction unmatched. The CDR3 runs 13 residues. From germline, CDR1 is WSHSY and CDR2 SAAADI.

J is TRBJ1-6 and V is TRBV6-4; 11 bases line up with TRBD1. The trim removed 2 bases at V and 13 bases at J, leaving 1 base unmatched. This CDR3 contains 13 residues. Germline V gene data show CDR1 as MRHNA and CDR2 as SNTAGT. DNA for the CDR3: TGTGCCAGCAGTGACCGGACAGGGGGCCCCCTCCACTTT. It is translated as CASSDRTGGPLHF.

This rearrangement joins TRBV28 to TRBJ1-2; D possibly corresponds to TRBD1 (6 bases). This CDR3 has 14 residues. V was shortened by 6 bases and J by 4 bases, with 15 bases between the two germline ends. Germline assignment: CDR1 MDHEN and CDR2 SYDVKM. Here the CDR3 reads CASSSGGLSYGYTF. In DNA form, the CDR3 reads TGTGCCAGCAGCTCGGGGGGGCTCAGCTATGGCTACACCTTC.

V usage is TRBV27 and J usage is TRBJ1-2; the match to TRBD1 covers 11 bases. The CDR3 loop spans 15 amino acids. Germline assignment: CDR1 MNHEY and CDR2 SMNVEV (reference sequence). V shed 7 bases and J 3 bases; nucleotides not matched to a gene: 7. CDR3 coding DNA: TGTGCCAGCACTTCTGGGACAGGGGGACACTATGGCTACACCTTC. Encoded protein: CASTSGTGGHYGYTF.